This T cell receptor (beta chain) appears in the sequencing data of a study of blood T cell repertoires in COVID-19. Germline V gene data show CDR1 as ENHRY and CDR2 as SYGVKD. This CDR3 contains 15 residues. V was shortened by 0 bases and J by 5 bases, with 11 bases between the two germline ends. Assay used: immunoSEQ multiplex PCR; TCRdb lists only in-frame clones, some missing. The table lists 150,000 to 200,000 clones, roughly 88% of them singletons. Sequenced sample: peripheral blood. This TCR derives from a man aged 60-69 years with acute or convalescent COVID-19. The rearrangement joins TRBV10-3 to TRBJ2-1; D gene uncertain. The CDR3 DNA follows: TGTGCCATCAGTGAGTCGACTTTATACCACAATGAGCAGTTCTTC. Its translation is CAISESTLYHNEQFF.